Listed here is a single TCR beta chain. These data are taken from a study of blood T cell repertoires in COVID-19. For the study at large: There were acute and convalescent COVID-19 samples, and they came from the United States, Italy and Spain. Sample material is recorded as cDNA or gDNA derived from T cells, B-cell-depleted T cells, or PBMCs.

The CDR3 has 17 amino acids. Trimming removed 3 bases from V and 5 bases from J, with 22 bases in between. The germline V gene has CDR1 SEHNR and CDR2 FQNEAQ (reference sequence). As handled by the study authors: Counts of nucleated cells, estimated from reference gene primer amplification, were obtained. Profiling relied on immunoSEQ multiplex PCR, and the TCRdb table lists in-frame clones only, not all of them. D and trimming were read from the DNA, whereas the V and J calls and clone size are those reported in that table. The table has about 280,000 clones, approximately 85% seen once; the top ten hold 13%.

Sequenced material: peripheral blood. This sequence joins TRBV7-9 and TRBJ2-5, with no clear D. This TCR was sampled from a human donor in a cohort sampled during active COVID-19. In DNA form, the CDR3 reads TGTGCCAGCAGCTTCTCCAATCGCGGCAACGTGCCGGAGACCCAGTACTTC. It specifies CASSFSNRGNVPETQYF.